Presented here are 5 T cell receptor beta chains from one specimen sequenced in a study of T cell repertoires in cytomegalovirus infection (dated by TCRdb to about 2019). Sequencer: Illumina HiSeq 1500. Through fastp at Q25 and MiXCR, TCRdb rebuilt clones from the public reads, retaining in-frame beta chains. Rows merge per CDR3 protein into single entries with the most common DNA and genes. This sample comprises around 450,000 distinct CDR3 sequences, around 10% of them detected only once. 9.5% to 13% of the sample rests with the top ten. Material for sequencing was PBMCs. The receptors come from a human donor in good health (CMV status not recorded). Some clones in this sample may be carry-over from other donors' samples.

Many counts were recorded for this clonotype. J is TRBJ2-4 and V is TRBV7-9; TRBD1 matches 9 bases. This CDR3 has 14 amino acids. V dropped 4 bases and J dropped 9; count of bases not matched to a gene: 7. Germline CDR1 SEHNR, CDR2 FQNEAQ (reference sequence). The DNA of the CDR3 is TGTGCCAGCAGCTCGGGGACAGGGAGCGCCATTCAGTACTTC. Its protein product is CASSSGTGSAIQYF.

As to this clonotype: Given a much more abundant clone one base away, this may be a read error. The rearrangement links TRBV6-1 to TRBJ1-2, with 7 bases that match TRBD1. Germline V gives CDR1 MNHNS, CDR2 SASEGT. The CDR3 is made up of 16 amino acids. The CDR3 region is CASREAVIQGEYGYTF. The CDR3 nucleotides read TGTGCCAGCAGAGAAGCGGTAATTCAGGGGGAGTATGGCTACACCTTC.

This clonotype was recorded many times. The V call is TRBV7-9, the J call TRBJ2-7, with TRBD1 matching 9 bases. This CDR3 comprises 14 residues. V lost 8 bases, J lost 6 bases, and 11 bases stayed unmatched. Germline V gives CDR1 SEHNR, CDR2 FQNEAQ (reference sequence). CDR3 nucleotides: TGTGCCAGCGAGGGGGGACAGGGTGGTCGCGAGCAGTACTTC. This gives the protein CASEGGQGGREQYF. The variable domain in full, with the rest retrieved from reference TRBV7-9 and TRBJ2-7, is DTGVSQNPRHKITKRGQNVTFRCDPISEHNRLYWYRQTLGQGPEFLTYFQNEAQLEKSRLLSDRFSAERPKGSFSTLEIQRTEQGDSAMYLCASEGGQGGREQYFGPGTRLTVT.

At least ten counts were recorded for this clonotype. The gene calls are TRBV11-1 and TRBJ2-1, with TRBD2 matching over 9 bases. Germline loops: CDR1 SGHAT, CDR2 FQDESV (reference sequence). With 5 bases clipped from V and 3 bases from J, the junction kept 5 bases outside the gene matches. This CDR3 has 15 amino acids. The CDR3 DNA sequence: TGTGCCAGCAGCCTAAGCGGGAGGCTCTACAATGAGCAGTTCTTC. Translated: CASSLSGRLYNEQFF.

This clonotype came up many times. V gene TRBV12-3 or TRBV12-4 combines with J gene TRBJ1-1; 8 nucleotides line up with TRBD1. CDR3 length: 14 amino acids. Trimming cost V 6 bases and J 4 bases; bases outside gene matches: 7. The CDR3: CASRMSTGGTEAFF. The CDR3 DNA reads as TGTGCCAGCAGGATGTCCACAGGGGGCACTGAAGCTTTCTTT.